Listed below are T cell receptor beta chains from one sample, sequenced in a study of Tregs in tolerant kidney transplant recipients. Method: immunoSEQ multiplex PCR; TCRdb's copy keeps in-frame clones and lacks some. The data show around 230,000 clones, 80% to 85% seen once. The material sequenced was CD4+ T cells from blood. These TCRs come from a human donor in good health. Both conserved end residues are part of each CDR3. D genes are given only for firm matches. Size tells how often a clone was seen (once, few, many) or the class of an expanded clone, and some rows leave it out.

TRBV2 | NA | TRBD2 | CASSWARGLVSYEQFF
TRBV5-1 | NA | NA | CASSLEANTEAFF
TRBV30 | once | NA | CAWVPGRLNTGELFF
TRBV19 | NA | NA | CASSIYREGKGANYGYTF
TRBV7-3 | NA | TRBD2 | CASSRRGGTGANVLTF
TRBV5-1 | NA | TRBD2 | CASSLRGLARNEQFF
TRBV29-1 | NA | TRBD2 | CSVERSGGYNEQFF
TRBV5-5 | NA | NA | CASSLLGEEEQPQHF
TRBV6-1 | NA | TRBD1 | CASSEGTGGSNSPLHF
TRBV10-3 | NA | TRBD2 | CAISEFTSGSNEQFF
TRBV6-5 | NA | NA | CASSYSSSDGTYEQYF
TRBV9 | NA | NA | CASSVASTDTQYF
TRBV6-5 | NA | NA | CASSRLVKGDLAFF
TRBV5-4 | NA | TRBD1 | CASTIDRGLAGYGYTF
TRBV7-8 | NA | NA | CASSLVGHNYGYTF
TRBV9 | NA | NA | CASSVGVQDPQETQYF
TRBV5-4 | NA | TRBD1 | CASSRDRDYGYTF
TRBV19 | NA | TRBD1 | CASSMGQGYSNQPQHF